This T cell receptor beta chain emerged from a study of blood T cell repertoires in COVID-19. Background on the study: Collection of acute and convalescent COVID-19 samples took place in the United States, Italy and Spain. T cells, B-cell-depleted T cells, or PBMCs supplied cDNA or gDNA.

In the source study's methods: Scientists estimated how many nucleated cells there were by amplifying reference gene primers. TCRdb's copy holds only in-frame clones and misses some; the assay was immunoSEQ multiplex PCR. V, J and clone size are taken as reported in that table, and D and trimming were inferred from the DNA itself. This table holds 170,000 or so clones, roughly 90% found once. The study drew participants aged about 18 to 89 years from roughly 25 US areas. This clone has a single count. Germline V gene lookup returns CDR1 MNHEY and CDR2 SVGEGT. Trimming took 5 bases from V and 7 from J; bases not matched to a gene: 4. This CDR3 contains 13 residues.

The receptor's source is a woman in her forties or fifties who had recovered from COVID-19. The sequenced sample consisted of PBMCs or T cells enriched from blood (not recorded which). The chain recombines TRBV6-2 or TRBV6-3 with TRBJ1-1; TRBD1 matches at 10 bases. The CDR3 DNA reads TGTGCCAGCAGTCTCGGACAGGGGGTTGAAGCTTTCTTT. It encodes CASSLGQGVEAFF.